The clone carrying this T cell receptor (beta chain) is a singleton in its sample. The PCR made use of 60 Vbeta and 13 Jbeta primers. Generated by immunoSEQ multiplex PCR, the TCRdb table keeps only in-frame clones and is missing some. The table has about 70,000 clones, 68% seen once; the top ten hold 11%. This specimen belongs to a study of cytomegalovirus exposure and HLA in healthy donors. Trimming stripped 1 base from V and 6 bases from J, with 12 bases between. This CDR3 has 15 amino acids. CDR1 and CDR2 (germline): LNHDA, SQIVND (reference sequence). The TCR originated in a woman in her thirties in good health and CMV-seronegative. The material sequenced was PBMCs. The chain couples TRBV19 to TRBJ1-4; no clear D gene. CDR3 coding DNA: TGTGCCAGTAGTATAGCGAAGCAGGTGTATGAAAAACTGTTTTTT. Translation: CASSIAKQVYEKLFF.